This entry lists 22 T cell receptor beta chains sequenced from one sample in a study of regulatory T cells in long-lasting Graves disease. TCR beta libraries were built with iRepertoire HTBI primers and Arm-PCR of CDR3 regions. TCRdb re-analysed the multiplex PCR reads in MiXCR, keeping a single row per CDR3 protein. The table has approximately 400,000 distinct CDR3 sequences, roughly 23% seen once. The time point denotes: persistent/refractory GD, antithyroid drugs over 5 years with positive TRAb. With RNA extracted from PBMCs as input, the TCR library was made. The material sequenced was peripheral blood mononuclear cells (PBMCs), taken when the disease was refractory, from a patient treated with antithyroid drugs. These receptors all stem from a woman aged 40 to 50 with Graves disease.

To note about this clonotype: Only one base separates this from a far larger clonotype, so it likely reflects a read error. The CDR3 sequence is CAGISGGASYEQYF. The CDR3 nucleotides read TGTGCCGGCATCTCCGGGGGCGCCTCCTACGAGCAGTACTTC. J is TRBJ2-7 and V is TRBV2; either TRBD1 or TRBD2 may fit D (6 bases each). This CDR3 spans 14 amino acids. The V and J ends lost 11 bases and 0 bases respectively, with 17 bases between them. CDR1 SNHLY and CDR2 FYNNEI come from the germline V gene.

This clonotype was detected many times. V and J are TRBV28 and TRBJ2-2, with TRBD2 identical over 8 bases. The CDR3 is made up of 15 amino acids. Germline assignment: CDR1 MDHEN and CDR2 SYDVKM. V lost 6 bases, J lost 0 bases, and 3 bases stayed unmatched. CDR3 protein: CASRPAGANTGELFF. CDR3 nucleotide sequence: TGTGCCAGCAGACCAGCGGGGGCGAACACCGGGGAGCTGTTTTTT.

The rearrangement uses TRBV7-9 and TRBJ2-6; 7 bases are a match to TRBD1. This CDR3 comprises 19 residues. V dropped 5 bases and J dropped 0; count of bases not matched to a gene: 13. CDR1 SEHNR and CDR2 FQNEAQ come from the germline V gene (reference sequence). The CDR3 nucleotides read TGTGCCAGCAGCCAGGGGGTGGGGGTAAGCCCCTCTGGGGCCAACGTCCTGACTTTC. This sequence encodes CASSQGVGVSPSGANVLTF.

This clonotype occurred a few times. The rearrangement links TRBV7-9 to TRBJ2-7; 11 nucleotides match TRBD2. The ends lost 2 bases at V and 3 bases at J; junction bases unmatched: 6. This CDR3 is built from 16 residues. Germline CDR1 and CDR2: SEHNR and FQNEAQ (reference sequence). CDR3 nucleotide sequence: TGTGCCAGCAGCTTACCAATTGGGACTAGCGGCTACGAGCAGTACTTC. Residues: CASSLPIGTSGYEQYF.

There are many counts of this clonotype. J is TRBJ1-1 and V is TRBV2, with D possibly matching TRBD1 (5 bases). The CDR3 runs to 13 residues. V was clipped by 7 bases and J by 5 bases, with 14 bases between them. Germline loops: CDR1 SNHLY, CDR2 FYNNEI. CDR3 sequence: CASTRQLGTEAFF. As DNA, the CDR3 is TGTGCCAGCACTAGACAGTTAGGGACTGAAGCTTTCTTT.

This chain joins TRBV5-1 and TRBJ1-5; D is perhaps TRBD1 (5 bases). V was pared by 2 bases and J by 1 base, with 13 bases between. CDR1 is SGHRS and CDR2 is YFSETQ in the germline V gene. This CDR3 is built from 16 residues. CDR3: CASSLAGFGSNQPQHF. DNA of the CDR3: TGCGCCAGCAGCTTAGCAGGGTTTGGGAGCAATCAGCCCCAGCATTTT. Variable domain in full (rest from reference TRBV5-1 and TRBJ1-5): KAGVTQTPRYLIKTRGQQVTLSCSPISGHRSVSWYQQTPGQGLQFLFEYFSETQRNKGNFPGRFSGRQFSNSRSEMNVSTLELGDSALYLCASSLAGFGSNQPQHFGDGTRLSIL.

This clonotype was seen repeatedly, ten times or more. This chain uses TRBV6-1 with TRBJ1-2; 7 positions match TRBD1. The CDR3 consists of 13 residues. Germline V gives CDR1 MNHNS, CDR2 SASEGT. V trimming: 4 bases; J trimming: 4 bases; junction bases outside the gene matches: 3. CDR3 DNA sequence: TGTGCCAGCAGTGCAGGACAGGCCTATGGCTACACCTTC. Translated: CASSAGQAYGYTF.

This chain joins TRBV19 and TRBJ1-5; weak D call: TRBD1 (5 bases). Germline CDR1 reads LNHDA; CDR2 reads SQIVND (reference sequence). The length of the CDR3 is 14 residues. V lost 5 bases and J lost 6, with 14 bases in between. This chain's CDR3 is CASSVEGFAQPQHF. CDR3 nucleotides: TGTGCCAGTAGTGTGGAGGGGTTTGCTCAGCCCCAGCATTTT.

This clonotype was found many times. The rearrangement links TRBV11-2 to TRBJ2-5, with no clear D. The ends were cut back, 7 bases at V and 5 bases at J, with 11 bases in the middle. Germline lookup yields CDR1 SGHAT and CDR2 FQNNGV. This CDR3 region has 12 residues. The CDR3 is CASNLEAETQYF. The CDR3 DNA reads TGTGCCAGCAACCTTGAAGCGGAGACCCAGTACTTC.

About this clonotype itself: A much larger clone differs by one base, so this may be a read error. The chain recombines TRBV28 with TRBJ1-5, with TRBD1 identical over 7 bases. Germline V gene lookup returns CDR1 MDHEN and CDR2 SYDVKM. This CDR3 is built from 14 residues. Trimming took 5 bases from V and 5 from J; bases not matched to a gene: 6. Written as DNA, the CDR3 is TGTGCCAGCAGTGAACAGGGGTACGATCAGCCCCAGCATTTT. Encoded protein: CASSEQGYDQPQHF.

This clonotype appeared many times. The chain uses TRBV19 and TRBJ1-5; no definite D call. The CDR3 is made up of 13 amino acids. Between the trimmed V and J ends, which lost 3 bases and 0 bases, there was a span of 3 bases. Looked up from germline, CDR1 is LNHDA and CDR2 is SQIVND (reference sequence). The CDR3 is CASSIASNQPQHF. The CDR3 DNA sequence: TGTGCCAGTAGTATCGCTAGCAATCAGCCCCAGCATTTT.

V gene TRBV4-1 combines with J gene TRBJ2-7; TRBD2 matches 7 bases. Looked up from germline, CDR1 is MGHRA and CDR2 is YSYEKL. This CDR3 region has 15 residues. V lost 2 bases and J lost 2; bases outside the gene matches: 6. Here the CDR3 reads CASSQITSATYEQYF. For the CDR3, the DNA is TGCGCCAGCAGCCAAATAACTAGCGCCACCTACGAGCAGTACTTC.

This clonotype was picked up one time. The chain recombines TRBV28 with TRBJ2-7; perhaps D is TRBD1 or TRBD2 (5 bases each). CDR3 size: 17 residues. CDR1 and CDR2 from the germline V gene are MDHEN and SYDVKM. V lost 6 bases and J lost 2, with 23 bases in between. CDR3 coding DNA: TGTGCCAGCAGGTTTAAGTCTCAGGGACCGACCGCCTACGAGCAGTACTTC. Protein product: CASRFKSQGPTAYEQYF. The variable domain in full, completed from reference TRBV28 and TRBJ2-7, reads DVKVTQSSRYLVKRTGEKVFLECVQDMDHENMFWYRQDPGLGLRLIYFSYDVKMKEKGDIPEGYSVSREKKERFSLILESASTNQTSMYLCASRFKSQGPTAYEQYFGPGTRLTVT.

This chain links TRBV4-1 with TRBJ1-1; D perhaps matches TRBD1 (5 bases). The CDR3 is made up of 15 amino acids. The ends were cut back, 4 bases at V and 4 bases at J, with 16 bases in the middle. In germline, CDR1 is MGHRA, CDR2 YSYEKL. CDR3 region: CASSRDGTSSTEAFF. CDR3 DNA: TGCGCCAGCAGCCGTGACGGGACTTCGTCCACTGAAGCTTTCTTT.

The chain links TRBV28 to TRBJ2-2; no reliable D call. CDR1 MDHEN and CDR2 SYDVKM come from the germline V gene. The CDR3 contains 14 residues. Trimming stripped 2 bases from V and 6 bases from J, with 10 bases between. The CDR3 nucleotides are TGTGCCAGCAGTTTAGGCGCTGTCCCCGGGGAGCTGTTTTTT. This sequence encodes CASSLGAVPGELFF. The full variable domain, rest sourced from reference TRBV28 and TRBJ2-2, is DVKVTQSSRYLVKRTGEKVFLECVQDMDHENMFWYRQDPGLGLRLIYFSYDVKMKEKGDIPEGYSVSREKKERFSLILESASTNQTSMYLCASSLGAVPGELFFGEGSRLTVL.

This clonotype is a singleton in its sample. The chain links TRBV29-1 to TRBJ1-1, with D perhaps TRBD1 (5 bases). V was shortened by 7 bases and J by 11 bases, with 17 bases between the two germline ends. This CDR3 is built from 11 residues. Germline-derived CDR1 and CDR2 are SQVTM and ANQGSEA. CDR3 residues: CSARDPLGAFF. Written as DNA, the CDR3 is TGCAGCGCCCGGGACCCACTCGGGGCTTTCTTT. The full variable domain, in which reference TRBV29-1 and TRBJ1-1 provide the parts outside the CDR3, is SAVISQKPSRDICQRGTSLTIQCQVDSQVTMMFWYRQQPGQSLTLIATANQGSEATYESGFVIDKFPISRPNLTFSTLTVSNMSPEDSSIYLCSARDPLGAFFGQGTRLTVV.

In its sample, this clonotype was seen many times. One end of the junction is discordant with germline, which a read error may explain. CDR3: CASRNPGLAVPAHF. The CDR3 region has the DNA TGTGCCAGCAGGAATCCGGGACTAGCGGTTCCCGCACACTTC. This chain links TRBV2 with TRBJ2-7, with 11 bases aligning to TRBD2. Germline CDR1 reads SNHLY; CDR2 reads FYNNEI. The CDR3 loop spans 14 amino acids. Full variable domain (outside the CDR3, taken from reference TRBV2 and TRBJ2-7): EPEVTQTPSHQVTQMGQEVILRCVPISNHLYFYWYRQILGQKVEFLVSFYNNEISEKSEIFDDQFSVERPDGSNFTLKIRSTKLEDSAMYFCASRNPGLAVPAHFGPGTRLTVT.

This clonotype was counted a single time. V gene TRBV11-2 combines with J gene TRBJ2-3, with unresolved D. The germline gives CDR1 SGHAT, CDR2 FQNNGV. V was cut by 2 bases and J by 4 bases, with 13 bases left in between. The CDR3 contains 15 residues. The CDR3 reads CASSLSLQRPDTQYF. CDR3 DNA: TGTGCCAGCAGCTTATCTTTACAAAGACCAGATACGCAGTATTTT.

The chain combines TRBV29-1 with TRBJ1-1; D uncertain. Germline V gene data show CDR1 as SQVTM and CDR2 as ANQGSEA. Trimming shortened V by 3 bases and J by 0 bases, and 8 bases separated the two germline ends. The CDR3 has 13 residues. The CDR3 is CSVEVSLNTEAFF. In DNA, the CDR3 is TGCAGCGTTGAGGTCTCACTGAACACTGAAGCTTTCTTT.

Comment on this clonotype: A much larger clone differs from this one at a single base, so this may be a read error. V gene TRBV7-3 combines with J gene TRBJ2-2; perhaps TRBD1 as D (5 bases). Germline V lookup: CDR1 SGHTA, CDR2 FQGTGA. The CDR3 is 12 residues long. The chain's CDR3 is CASGFRGGELFF. The CDR3 DNA is TGTGCCAGCGGCTTTAGGGGCGGGGAGCTGTTTTTT. Using reference TRBV7-3 and TRBJ2-2 for the parts outside the CDR3, the full variable domain is GAGVSQTPSNKVTEKGKYVELRCDPISGHTALYWYRQSLGQGPEFLIYFQGTGAADDSGLPNDRFFAVRPEGSVSTLKIQRTERGDSAVYLCASGFRGGELFFGEGSRLTVL.

This clonotype was seen at least ten times. V and J are TRBV19 and TRBJ1-5; 9 positions agree with TRBD1. V was pared by 4 bases and J by 1 base, with 8 bases of the junction left unmatched. Germline V gene lookup returns CDR1 LNHDA and CDR2 SQIVND (reference sequence). The CDR3 sequence is 17 residues long. Here the CDR3 DNA reads TGTGCCAGTAGTAAGACAGGGGGTTCAGGAAGCAATCAGCCCCAGCATTTT. Protein sequence: CASSKTGGSGSNQPQHF.

The chain joins TRBV7-9 to TRBJ1-6; no clear D gene. The V gene lost 4 bases and the J gene lost 9 bases, with 22 bases spanning the gap. From germline, CDR1 is SEHNR and CDR2 FQNEAQ (reference sequence). The CDR3 is 17 residues long. In nucleotides, the CDR3 is TGTGCCAGCAGCTCCGAAACTGAGGGAAAGAATGGTTCACCCCTCCACTTT. This translates into CASSSETEGKNGSPLHF.